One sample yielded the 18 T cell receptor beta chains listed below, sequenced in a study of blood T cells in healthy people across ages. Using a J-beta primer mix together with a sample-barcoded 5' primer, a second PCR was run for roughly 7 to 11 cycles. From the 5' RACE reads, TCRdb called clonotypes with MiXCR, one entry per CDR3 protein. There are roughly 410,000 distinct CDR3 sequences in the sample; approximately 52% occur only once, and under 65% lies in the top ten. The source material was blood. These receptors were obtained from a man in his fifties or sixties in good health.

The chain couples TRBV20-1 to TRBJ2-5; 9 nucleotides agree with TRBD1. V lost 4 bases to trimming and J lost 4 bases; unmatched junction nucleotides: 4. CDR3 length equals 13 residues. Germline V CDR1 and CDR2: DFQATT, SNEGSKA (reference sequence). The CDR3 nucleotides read TGCAGTGCTATCCGGACAGGGGCAGAGACCCAGTACTTC. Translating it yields CSAIRTGAETQYF.

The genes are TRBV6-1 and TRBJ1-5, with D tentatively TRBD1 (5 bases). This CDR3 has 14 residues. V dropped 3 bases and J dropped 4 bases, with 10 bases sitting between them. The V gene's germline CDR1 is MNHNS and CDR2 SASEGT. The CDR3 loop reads CASSEGERNQPQHF. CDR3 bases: TGTGCCAGCAGTGAGGGGGAGAGGAATCAGCCCCAGCATTTT.

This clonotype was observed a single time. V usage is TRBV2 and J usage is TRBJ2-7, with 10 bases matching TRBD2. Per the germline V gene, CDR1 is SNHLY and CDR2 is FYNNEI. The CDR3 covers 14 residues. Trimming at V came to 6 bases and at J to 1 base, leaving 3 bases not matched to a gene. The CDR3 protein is CASRTSGQSYEQYF. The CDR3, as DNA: TGTGCCAGCAGGACTAGCGGGCAATCCTACGAGCAGTACTTC. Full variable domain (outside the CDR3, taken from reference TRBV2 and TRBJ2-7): EPEVTQTPSHQVTQMGQEVILRCVPISNHLYFYWYRQILGQKVEFLVSFYNNEISEKSEIFDDQFSVERPDGSNFTLKIRSTKLEDSAMYFCASRTSGQSYEQYFGPGTRLTVT.

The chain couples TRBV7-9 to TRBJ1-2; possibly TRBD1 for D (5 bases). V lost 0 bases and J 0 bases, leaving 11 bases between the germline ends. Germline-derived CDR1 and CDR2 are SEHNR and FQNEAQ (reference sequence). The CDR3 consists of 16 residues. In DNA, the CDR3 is TGTGCCAGCAGCTTAGCACCTCGGGGCTCTAACTATGGCTACACCTTC. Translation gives CASSLAPRGSNYGYTF.

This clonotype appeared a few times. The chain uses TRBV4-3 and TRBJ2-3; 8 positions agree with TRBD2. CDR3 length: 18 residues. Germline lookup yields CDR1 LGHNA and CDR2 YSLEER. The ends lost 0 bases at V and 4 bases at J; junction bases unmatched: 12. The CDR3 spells CASSQDGASGSVADTQYF. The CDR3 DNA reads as TGCGCCAGCAGCCAAGATGGGGCAAGCGGGAGCGTCGCAGATACGCAGTATTTT.

CDR3 DNA sequence: TGTGCCATCAGGCCGGGGGCAAAAGATACGCAGTATTTT. This gives the protein CAIRPGAKDTQYF. This chain joins TRBV10-3 and TRBJ2-3, with D perhaps matching TRBD1 or TRBD2 (6 bases each). Germline assignment: CDR1 ENHRY and CDR2 SYGVKD. CDR3 length: 13 amino acids. The V gene lost 6 bases and the J gene lost 5 bases, with 12 bases spanning the gap.

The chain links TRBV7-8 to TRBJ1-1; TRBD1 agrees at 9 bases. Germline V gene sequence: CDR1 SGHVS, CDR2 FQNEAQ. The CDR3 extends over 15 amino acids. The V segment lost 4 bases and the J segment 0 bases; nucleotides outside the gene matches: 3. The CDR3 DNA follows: TGTGCCAGCAGCTCGGGACAGGGACTGAACACTGAAGCTTTCTTT. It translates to CASSSGQGLNTEAFF.

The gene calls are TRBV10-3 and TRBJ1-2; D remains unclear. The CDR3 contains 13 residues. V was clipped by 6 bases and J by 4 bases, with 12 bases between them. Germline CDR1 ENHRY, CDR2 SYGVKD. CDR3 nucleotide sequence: TGTGCCATCAGGACGTCCCCCCTCTATGGCTACACCTTC. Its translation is CAIRTSPLYGYTF.

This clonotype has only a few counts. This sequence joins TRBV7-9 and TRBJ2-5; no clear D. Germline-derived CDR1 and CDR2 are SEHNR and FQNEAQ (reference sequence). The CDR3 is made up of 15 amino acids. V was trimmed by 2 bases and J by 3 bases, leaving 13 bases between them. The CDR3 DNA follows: TGTGCCAGCAGCTTATCCGGAGTAGGTAAAGAGACCCAGTACTTC. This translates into CASSLSGVGKETQYF.

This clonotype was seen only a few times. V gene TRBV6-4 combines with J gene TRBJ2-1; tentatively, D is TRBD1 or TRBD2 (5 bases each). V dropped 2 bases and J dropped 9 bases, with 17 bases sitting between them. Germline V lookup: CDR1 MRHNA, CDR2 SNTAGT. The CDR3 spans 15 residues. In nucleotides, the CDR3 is TGTGCCAGCAGTGACGGGAGCAGGGATGTGAGTGAGCAGTTCTTC. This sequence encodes CASSDGSRDVSEQFF.

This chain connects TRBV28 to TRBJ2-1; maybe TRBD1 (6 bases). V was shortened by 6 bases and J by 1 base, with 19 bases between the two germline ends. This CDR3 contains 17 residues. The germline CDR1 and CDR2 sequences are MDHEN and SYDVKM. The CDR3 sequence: CASRPGTGSLSYNEQFF. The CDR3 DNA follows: TGTGCCAGCAGACCCGGTACAGGGTCCCTATCCTACAATGAGCAGTTCTTC.

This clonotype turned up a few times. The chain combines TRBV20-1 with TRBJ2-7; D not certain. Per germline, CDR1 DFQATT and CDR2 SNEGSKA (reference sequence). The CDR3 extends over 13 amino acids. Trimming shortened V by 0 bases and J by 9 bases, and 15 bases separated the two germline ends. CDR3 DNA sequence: TGCAGTGCTAGAGATCGGTTCGGGTTTGGGCAGTACTTC. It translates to CSARDRFGFGQYF.

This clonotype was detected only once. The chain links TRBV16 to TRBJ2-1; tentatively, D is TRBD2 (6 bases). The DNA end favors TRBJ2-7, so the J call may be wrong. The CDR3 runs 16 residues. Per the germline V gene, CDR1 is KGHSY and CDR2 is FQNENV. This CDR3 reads CASSQLAKAGYNEQYF. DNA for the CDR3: TGTGCCAGCAGCCAACTAGCGAAGGCGGGGTACAATGAGCAGTACTTC.

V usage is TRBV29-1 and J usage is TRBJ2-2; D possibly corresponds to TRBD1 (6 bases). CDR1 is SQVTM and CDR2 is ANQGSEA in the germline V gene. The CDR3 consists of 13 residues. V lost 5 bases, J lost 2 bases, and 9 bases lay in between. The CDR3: CSVRRGNTGELFF. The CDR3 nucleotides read TGCAGCGTTCGCAGGGGTAACACCGGGGAGCTGTTTTTT.

CDR3 sequence: CSAPGRQLHTEAFF. CDR3 DNA sequence: TGCAGTGCCCCCGGTAGGCAGTTACACACTGAAGCTTTCTTT. The V gene is TRBV20-1, the J gene TRBJ1-1; D unresolved. Trimming took 6 bases from V and 3 from J, leaving 17 bases between them. This CDR3 has 14 residues. Germline assignment: CDR1 DFQATT and CDR2 SNEGSKA (reference sequence).

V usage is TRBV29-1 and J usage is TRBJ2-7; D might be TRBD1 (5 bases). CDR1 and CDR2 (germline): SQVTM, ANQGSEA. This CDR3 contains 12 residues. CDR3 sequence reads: CSIRRGSYEQYF. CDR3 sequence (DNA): TGCAGTATCCGTAGGGGCTCCTACGAGCAGTACTTC.

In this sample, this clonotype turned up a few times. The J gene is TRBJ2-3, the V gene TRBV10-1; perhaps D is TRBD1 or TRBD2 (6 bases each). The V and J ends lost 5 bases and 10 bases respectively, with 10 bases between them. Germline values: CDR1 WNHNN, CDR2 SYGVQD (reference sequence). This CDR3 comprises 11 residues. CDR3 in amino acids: CASSPRGPQYF. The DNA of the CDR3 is TGCGCCAGCAGTCCCCGGGGGCCGCAGTATTTT.

The CDR3 DNA is TGTGCCAGCAACAGTGGGTTCAGGGGCGCTGAAGCTTTCTTT. This codes for CASNSGFRGAEAFF. V gene TRBV28 combines with J gene TRBJ1-1, with D perhaps TRBD1 (6 bases). V was trimmed by 7 bases and J by 6 bases, leaving 18 bases between them. CDR1 is MDHEN, CDR2 SYDVKM, per germline. This CDR3 region has 14 residues.